Described below is a single T cell receptor beta chain sequence and its context. The target antigen is unknown. The data belong to a study of coeliac disease. Study results and limitations: Unbiased detection of gliadin-specific T cells was judged not feasible with this approach.

Libraries were prepared by immunoSEQ multiplex PCR; TCRdb keeps only in-frame clonotypes and omits some of them. In the table there are 4,000 to 5,000 clones, 55% to 80% of which are singletons. This receptor was taken from a young man with celiac disease on a gluten-free diet. What was sequenced was lymphocytes from the gut lamina propria.

CDR3 in DNA: TGCAGTGCTAGTTTGGGCGATACGCAGTATTTT. Protein: CSASLGDTQYF. V and J are TRBV20-1 and TRBJ2-3; D is undetermined. The ends were cut back, 3 bases at V and 6 bases at J, with 7 bases in the middle. The CDR3 is 11 amino acids. Germline V lookup: CDR1 DFQATT, CDR2 SNEGSKA (reference sequence).